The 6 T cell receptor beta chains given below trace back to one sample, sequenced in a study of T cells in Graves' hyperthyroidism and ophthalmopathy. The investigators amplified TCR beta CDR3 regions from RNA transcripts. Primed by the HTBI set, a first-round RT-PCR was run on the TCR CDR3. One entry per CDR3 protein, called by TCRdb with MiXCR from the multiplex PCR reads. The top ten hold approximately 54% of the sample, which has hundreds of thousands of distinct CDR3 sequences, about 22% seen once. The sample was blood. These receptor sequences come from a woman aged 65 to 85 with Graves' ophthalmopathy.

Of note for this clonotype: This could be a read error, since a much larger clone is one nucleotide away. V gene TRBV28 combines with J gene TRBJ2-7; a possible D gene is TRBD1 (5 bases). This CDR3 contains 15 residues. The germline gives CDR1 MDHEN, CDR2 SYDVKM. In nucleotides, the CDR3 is TGTGCCAGCAGTTTATTGAACAGCCAGGGTTACGGGCAGTACTTC. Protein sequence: CASSLLNSQGYGQYF.

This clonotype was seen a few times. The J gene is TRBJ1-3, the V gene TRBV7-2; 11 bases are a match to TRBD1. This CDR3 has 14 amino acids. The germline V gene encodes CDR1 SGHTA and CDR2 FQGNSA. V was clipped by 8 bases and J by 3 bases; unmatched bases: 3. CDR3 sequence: CASGGQGDGNTIYF. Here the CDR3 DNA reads TGTGCCAGCGGGGGACAGGGGGATGGAAACACCATATATTTT.

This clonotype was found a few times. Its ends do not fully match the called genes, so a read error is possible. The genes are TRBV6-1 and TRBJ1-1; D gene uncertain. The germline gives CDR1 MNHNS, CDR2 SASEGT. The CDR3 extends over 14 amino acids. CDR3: CASSEAPGNTEALF. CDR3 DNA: TGTGCCAGCAGTGAAGCCCCTGGAAACACTGAAGCTCTCTTT.

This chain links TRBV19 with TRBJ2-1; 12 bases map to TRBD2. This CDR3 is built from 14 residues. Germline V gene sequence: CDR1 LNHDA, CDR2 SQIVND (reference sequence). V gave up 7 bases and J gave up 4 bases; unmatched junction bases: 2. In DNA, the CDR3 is TGTGCCAGTACTAGCGGGGGGGTATACAATGAGCAGTTCTTC. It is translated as CASTSGGVYNEQFF.

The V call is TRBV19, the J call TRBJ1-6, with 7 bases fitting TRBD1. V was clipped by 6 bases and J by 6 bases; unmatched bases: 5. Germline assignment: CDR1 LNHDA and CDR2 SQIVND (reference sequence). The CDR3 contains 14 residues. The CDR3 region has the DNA TGTGCCAGTAGAAGCACAGGGGTTAATTCACCCCTCCACTTT. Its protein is CASRSTGVNSPLHF.

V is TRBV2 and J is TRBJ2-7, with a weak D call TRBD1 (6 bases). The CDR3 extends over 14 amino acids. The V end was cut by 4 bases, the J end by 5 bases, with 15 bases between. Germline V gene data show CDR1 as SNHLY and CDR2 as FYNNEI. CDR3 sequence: CASSAGTSWNEQYF. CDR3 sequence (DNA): TGTGCCAGCAGTGCCGGGACATCCTGGAACGAGCAGTACTTC.